These 22 T cell receptor beta chains were sequenced from one sample in a study of blood T cell repertoires in COVID-19. Libraries were prepared by immunoSEQ multiplex PCR; TCRdb keeps only in-frame clonotypes and omits some of them. The sample contains over 200,000 clones, 83% of which appear only once. The sample comprised peripheral blood. The receptors originated from a woman aged 25 to 45 with COVID-19, enrolled during active disease.

The chain carries TRBV5-1 and TRBJ2-2; D gene uncertain. Trimming stripped 5 bases from V and 8 bases from J, with 19 bases between. The germline CDR1 and CDR2 sequences are SGHRS and YFSETQ. CDR3 length equals 15 residues. CDR3 in amino acids: CASREVSSPAGELFF. The DNA for the CDR3 is TGCGCCAGCAGAGAGGTTAGTTCCCCCGCAGGGGAGCTGTTTTTT. The whole variable domain, remainder taken from reference TRBV5-1 and TRBJ2-2, is KAGVTQTPRYLIKTRGQQVTLSCSPISGHRSVSWYQQTPGQGLQFLFEYFSETQRNKGNFPGRFSGRQFSNSRSEMNVSTLELGDSALYLCASREVSSPAGELFFGEGSRLTVL.

The chain recombines TRBV4-2 with TRBJ1-6; no clear D. The CDR3 is made up of 15 amino acids. CDR1 and CDR2 from the germline V gene are LGHNA and YNFKEQ. V lost 0 bases, J lost 3 bases, and 6 bases lay in between. CDR3 sequence: CASSQEGSYNSPLHF. DNA of the CDR3: TGTGCCAGCAGCCAAGAGGGCAGCTATAATTCACCCCTCCACTTT.

This clone was detected only a few times. The J gene is TRBJ2-1, the V gene TRBV9; 8 nucleotides align to TRBD2. From germline, CDR1 is SGDLS and CDR2 YYNGEE. Trimming cost V 3 bases and J 3 bases; bases outside gene matches: 5. The CDR3 extends over 15 amino acids. In DNA, the CDR3 is TGTGCCAGCAGCGCTGGACTAGCCGACTACAATGAGCAGTTCTTC. Encoded protein: CASSAGLADYNEQFF.

The rearrangement uses TRBV7-3 and TRBJ1-1; D remains ambiguous. Per germline, CDR1 SGHTA and CDR2 FQGTGA. V was pared by 1 base and J by 8 bases, with 14 bases between. The CDR3 extends over 14 amino acids. Here the CDR3 reads CASSLIFAEGEAFF. The CDR3 coding sequence is TGTGCCAGCAGCTTAATTTTTGCCGAGGGAGAAGCTTTCTTT.

The rearrangement uses TRBV7-8 and TRBJ1-1; D ambiguous. CDR1 is SGHVS, CDR2 FQNEAQ, per germline. Trimming removed 2 bases at V and 2 bases at J, with 15 bases between. This CDR3 is built from 16 residues. CDR3: CASSLFVGRPNTEAFF. The DNA of the CDR3 is TGTGCCAGCAGCTTATTTGTTGGCAGGCCCAACACTGAAGCTTTCTTT.

The V gene is TRBV7-9, the J gene TRBJ2-2; 8 positions match TRBD1. This CDR3 has 16 amino acids. V was pared by 5 bases and J by 7 bases, with 12 bases of the junction left unmatched. Germline values: CDR1 SEHNR, CDR2 FQNEAQ (reference sequence). The CDR3 reads CASSGQGARDVGELFF. The DNA of the CDR3 is TGTGCCAGCAGCGGTCAGGGGGCGCGAGACGTCGGGGAGCTGTTTTTT. The full variable domain, its missing parts supplied by reference TRBV7-9 and TRBJ2-2, is DTGVSQNPRHKITKRGQNVTFRCDPISEHNRLYWYRQTLGQGPEFLTYFQNEAQLEKSRLLSDRFSAERPKGSFSTLEIQRTEQGDSAMYLCASSGQGARDVGELFFGEGSRLTVL.

This rearrangement joins TRBV6-5 to TRBJ1-1; 7 positions agree with TRBD1. The V gene's germline CDR1 is MNHEY and CDR2 SVGAGI. After removal of 9 bases from V and 4 bases from J, the junction contained 5 bases not matched to a gene. This CDR3 region has 12 residues. The CDR3 DNA is TGTGCCAGTAGACAGGGATCCACTGAAGCTTTCTTT. Translated: CASRQGSTEAFF.

CDR3 sequence reads: CASLPGQSTDTQYF. CDR3 in DNA: TGTGCCAGCCTACCTGGACAGTCCACAGATACGCAGTATTTT. The chain couples TRBV2 to TRBJ2-3; D may be TRBD1 (6 bases). The length of the CDR3 is 14 residues. Trimming stripped 8 bases from V and 2 bases from J, with 14 bases between. Germline CDR1 reads SNHLY; CDR2 reads FYNNEI.

The CDR3 is CSVTRTLQTTEAFF. The CDR3, as DNA: TGCAGCGTTACTAGGACCTTGCAAACGACTGAAGCTTTCTTT. This sequence joins TRBV29-1 and TRBJ1-1; no firm D call. V was shortened by 5 bases and J by 5 bases, with 18 bases between the two germline ends. Looked up from germline, CDR1 is SQVTM and CDR2 is ANQGSEA. The CDR3 has 14 amino acids.

This sequence joins TRBV7-9 and TRBJ1-3; D not certain. Per germline, CDR1 SEHNR and CDR2 FQNEAQ (reference sequence). Trimming took off 6 bases at V and 0 bases at J, with 9 bases between the two ends. The CDR3 has 14 amino acids. CDR3 in DNA: TGTGCCAGCAGTCCTACTACCTCTGGAAACACCATATATTTT. Its protein product is CASSPTTSGNTIYF.

This clone has only one observation. In DNA, the CDR3 is TGCGCCAGCAGCGGGGGACATAGAACCTCCTACGAGCAGTACTTC. As protein: CASSGGHRTSYEQYF. The gene calls are TRBV5-1 and TRBJ2-7; D is perhaps TRBD1 (6 bases). Trimming took off 4 bases at V and 0 bases at J, with 14 bases between the two ends. Germline V CDR1 and CDR2: SGHRS, YFSETQ. The length of the CDR3 is 15 residues.

V and J are TRBV7-8 and TRBJ1-4, with a weak D call TRBD1 (6 bases). Germline CDR1 SGHVS, CDR2 FQNEAQ. This CDR3 contains 15 residues. Trimming left V 1 base short and J 6 bases short, with 12 bases between. CDR3 residues: CASSLVLGAHEKLFF. In nucleotides, the CDR3 is TGTGCCAGCAGCTTAGTTTTGGGGGCTCATGAAAAACTGTTTTTT.

The J gene is TRBJ2-1, the V gene TRBV7-2; tentative D call: TRBD2 (5 bases). The CDR3 loop spans 15 amino acids. The V gene's germline CDR1 is SGHTA and CDR2 FQGNSA. V shed 5 bases and J shed 3 bases, with 14 bases lying between them. This chain's CDR3 is CASSPAPGNYNEQFF. CDR3 nucleotides: TGTGCCAGCAGCCCAGCACCGGGAAACTACAATGAGCAGTTCTTC.

The CDR3: CASSSTGGGETQYF. DNA of the CDR3: TGTGCCAGCAGCTCCACAGGGGGCGGGGAGACCCAGTACTTC. The chain links TRBV5-6 to TRBJ2-5, with TRBD1 matching 9 bases. There are 14 residues in the CDR3. With 3 bases clipped from V and 5 bases from J, the junction kept 5 bases outside the gene matches. From germline, CDR1 is SGHDT and CDR2 YYEEEE.

The V and J genes are TRBV11-2 and TRBJ2-5; 11 bases are a match to TRBD2. The CDR3 loop spans 18 amino acids. With V trimmed by 0 bases and J by 1 base, 7 bases remained unmatched. The germline CDR1 and CDR2 sequences are SGHAT and FQNNGV. The DNA for the CDR3 is TGTGCCAGCAGCTTAGATTCCCGACTAGCGGGGTTCCAAGAGACCCAGTACTTC. Protein product: CASSLDSRLAGFQETQYF.

CDR3 amino acids: CASGLARTSGRAGDTQYF. DNA of the CDR3: TGTGCTAGTGGTTTGGCGCGGACTAGCGGGAGGGCAGGTGATACGCAGTATTTT. This rearrangement joins TRBV12-5 to TRBJ2-3, with TRBD2 identical over 15 bases. CDR3 length: 18 amino acids. Germline V lookup: CDR1 LGHNT, CDR2 FRNRAP. After removal of 1 base from V and 6 bases from J, the junction contained 8 bases not matched to a gene.

The chain uses TRBV30 and TRBJ1-1; D call uncertain. This CDR3 comprises 11 residues. CDR1 and CDR2 (germline): GTSNPN, SVGIG (reference sequence). Trimming cost V 6 bases and J 5 bases, with 10 bases left between them. The CDR3 loop is CACAGNTEAFF. The CDR3 DNA is TGTGCCTGTGCGGGTAATACTGAAGCTTTCTTT.

The rearrangement joins TRBV19 to TRBJ1-1, with D unclear. Trimming cost V 3 bases and J 0 bases, with 11 bases left between them. Germline values: CDR1 LNHDA, CDR2 SQIVND (reference sequence). The CDR3 is 15 amino acids. CDR3 amino acids: CASSIRGGLNTEAFF. Here the CDR3 DNA reads TGTGCCAGTAGTATCCGGGGAGGGTTGAACACTGAAGCTTTCTTT.

The chain links TRBV7-2 to TRBJ2-3, with D uncertain. The CDR3 consists of 16 residues. From germline, CDR1 is SGHTA and CDR2 FQGNSA. V was trimmed by 2 bases and J by 1 base, leaving 13 bases between them. CDR3 sequence (DNA): TGTGCCAGCAGCTTAAAAGGTCGCGGTGGCACAGATACGCAGTATTTT. The encoded protein is CASSLKGRGGTDTQYF. The full variable domain, completed using reference TRBV7-2 and TRBJ2-3, is GAGVSQSPSNKVTEKGKDVELRCDPISGHTALYWYRQSLGQGLEFLIYFQGNSAPDKSGLPSDRFSAERTGGSVSTLTIQRTQQEDSAVYLCASSLKGRGGTDTQYFGPGTRLTVL.

This chain joins TRBV27 and TRBJ1-2; 11 nucleotides align to TRBD1. This CDR3 is 17 amino acids long. The J segment lost 4 bases and the V segment lost 5 bases, leaving 12 bases of the junction unmatched. Looked up from germline, CDR1 is MNHEY and CDR2 is SMNVEV (reference sequence). The CDR3 is CASSQGTGGKRLYGYTF. CDR3 in DNA: TGTGCCAGCAGTCAGGGGACAGGGGGGAAGAGGCTCTATGGCTACACCTTC.

The chain couples TRBV30 to TRBJ1-4; TRBD1 might be the D (6 bases). Germline V lookup: CDR1 GTSNPN, CDR2 SVGIG (reference sequence). V lost 3 bases and J lost 7, with 30 bases in between. CDR3 length: 19 residues. The CDR3 loop reads CAWSPSRDRLFWGSEKLFF. As DNA, the CDR3 is TGTGCCTGGAGCCCTTCCCGTGACAGGCTCTTTTGGGGTAGTGAAAAACTGTTTTTT.

This clone was seen a few times. The rearrangement uses TRBV7-3 and TRBJ1-2; the D is unclear. This CDR3 has 15 residues. Looked up from germline, CDR1 is SGHTA and CDR2 is FQGTGA. Trimming cost V 0 bases and J 8 bases, with 16 bases left between them. This chain's CDR3 is CASSLTPGRVSGYTF. DNA for the CDR3: TGTGCCAGCAGCTTAACCCCGGGGAGGGTATCGGGCTACACCTTC.